The clone carrying this T cell receptor (beta chain) was seen at least ten times. The antigen remains unidentified. The CDR3 contains 13 residues. The ends were cut back, 6 bases at V and 4 bases at J, with 12 bases in the middle. The germline V gene encodes CDR1 DFQATT and CDR2 SNEGSKA (reference sequence). This sample was included in a study of Graves' ophthalmopathy and Graves' hyperthyroidism. General study points: Built on 13 signatures, a model told ophthalmopathy apart from stable hyperthyroidism with around 90% sensitivity and 75% to 82% specificity.

The diagnosis was founded upon clinical symptoms, serum thyroxine, TRAb, thyroid ultrasound and orbital computed tomography. PBMCs were obtained from roughly 9 ml of fresh peripheral blood. For repertoire sequencing, the TCR beta CDR3 regions were amplified from RNA transcripts. A first-round RT-PCR used HTBI primers, followed by a second-round multiplex PCR. TCRdb re-called the multiplex PCR reads with MiXCR, one entry per CDR3 protein. The sample shows over 45,000 distinct CDR3 sequences, 50% of them seen only once. The TCR comes from an adult man with Graves' ophthalmopathy. The sequenced sample consisted of peripheral blood. The rearrangement uses TRBV20-1 and TRBJ2-2; D may correspond to TRBD1 or TRBD2 (5 bases each). The CDR3 is CSARRDGTGELFF. CDR3 coding DNA: TGCAGTGCAAGACGGGACGGCACCGGGGAGCTGTTTTTT.